The entry that follows covers one TCR beta chain sequence. Profiled with immunoSEQ multiplex PCR; TCRdb holds only in-frame clones, not every one. The data contain more than 55,000 clones, roughly 94% of them singletons. This CDR3 region has 13 residues. From germline, CDR1 is ENHRY and CDR2 SYGVKD. V lost 10 bases and J 2 bases, leaving 14 bases between the germline ends. The data stem from a study of T cell changes during pregnancy in multiple sclerosis. This rearrangement joins TRBV10-3 to TRBJ2-5; D perhaps matches TRBD1 (6 bases). The sequence was collected from a female donor with multiple sclerosis, enrolled in a pregnancy study. The input for sequencing was CD8+ T cells from peripheral blood mononuclear cells, taken after pregnancy. DNA for the CDR3: TGTGCCACCTTACAGGGCCCACAAGAGACCCAGTACTTC. It specifies CATLQGPQETQYF.